Sequencing of this TCR beta chain was carried out in a study of blood T cells in healthy people across ages. It was with a sample-barcoded 5' primer and a J-beta primer mix that a second PCR of about 6 to 11 cycles was run. Carrying 12 random nucleotides, a template-switch adaptor labeled each individual cDNA molecule. TCRdb used MiXCR to reprocess the 5' RACE reads, holding one entry per CDR3 protein. The sample consists of more than 650,000 distinct CDR3 sequences, roughly 24% of them appearing once. A minimum of 7 million PBMCs was isolated per sample. With 1 base removed from V and 7 bases from J, the gap between germline ends came to 16 bases. This CDR3 comprises 16 residues. Separately, the same data were catalogued under a study of T cells of mothers and their children. In that study: A slight, non-significant increase in overlap was found for related mother-child pairs relative to unrelated pairs.

This receptor was taken from a boy under 18 in good health. The chain combines TRBV12-3 or TRBV12-4 with TRBJ1-4; tentative D call: TRBD1 (6 bases). Specimen: blood. The CDR3, as DNA: TGTGCCAGCAGTTTAGAGGTGGGGGCGCTTACTGAAAAACTGTTTTTT. Translation: CASSLEVGALTEKLFF.